This T cell receptor beta chain is drawn from a study of blood T cell repertoires in COVID-19. The CDR3 sequence is 14 residues long. Trimming left V 5 bases short and J 0 bases short, with 11 bases between. The germline CDR1 and CDR2 sequences are LGHDT and YNNKEL (reference sequence). Per the study methods: Amplified reference gene primers provided the basis for estimating nucleated cell counts. Clones were sequenced by immunoSEQ multiplex PCR, and TCRdb holds only the in-frame ones, with some missing. V and J calls and clone size are those listed in that table; D and trimming were worked out from the DNA. The table shows around 160,000 clones, with roughly 88% occurring only once.

Sequenced material: peripheral blood. The sequence was obtained from a man younger than 35 with acute or convalescent COVID-19. The chain carries TRBV3-1 (or the pseudogene TRBV3-2) and TRBJ2-7, with D perhaps TRBD2 (6 bases). The CDR3 is CASSKGTLSYEQYF. The CDR3 DNA is TGTGCCAGCAGCAAGGGGACTCTCTCCTACGAGCAGTACTTC.